Below, one T cell receptor (beta chain) is given with its context. The sample belongs to a study of cytomegalovirus exposure and HLA in healthy donors. PCR involved 60 Vbeta and 13 Jbeta primers. Libraries were prepared by immunoSEQ multiplex PCR; TCRdb keeps only in-frame clonotypes and omits some of them. Seen in this sample are approximately 120,000 clones; the ten most common clones hold approximately 0.99%. Germline V gene lookup returns CDR1 GTSNPN and CDR2 SVGIG (reference sequence). This CDR3 is built from 13 residues. Sequencing was performed on PBMCs. The chain carries TRBV30 and TRBJ2-7; a possible D gene is TRBD2 (7 bases). This receptor was identified in a young man in good health and CMV-seronegative. The CDR3, as DNA: TGTGCATACGATAGAGGGGGGGCTGGCGAGCAGTACTTC. It encodes CAYDRGGAGEQYF.